The rows below give T cell receptor beta chains drawn from one sample of a study of blood T cells in healthy people across ages. One entry per CDR3 protein, called by TCRdb with MiXCR from the 5' RACE reads. The data contain about 680,000 distinct CDR3 sequences, approximately 49% of them singletons. The sample consisted of blood. The receptors derive from a woman aged 55-69 years in good health. CDR3s include the opening cysteine and the closing phenylalanine or tryptophan. D genes are given only for firm matches.

CDR3 | V | D | J
CASSIDNPTQYF | TRBV12-3/TRBV12-4 | - | TRBJ2-3
CASSPKREGLYNEQFF | TRBV6-6 | TRBD2 | TRBJ2-1
CSVTPGGSHEQYF | TRBV29-1 | - | -
CASSWGTVRSYEQYF | TRBV28 | - | -
CASIVLPGDTQYF | TRBV2 | - | TRBJ2-3
CASSELSGTAYNSPLHF | TRBV12-3/TRBV12-4 | - | TRBJ1-6
CASSQSSKPNTEAFF | TRBV16 | - | TRBJ1-1
CASSQDGLGQKLFF | TRBV4-3 | - | TRBJ1-4
CASSPRGTSWDTQYF | TRBV2 | TRBD2 | TRBJ2-3
CASSQDSTGSSYEQYF | TRBV4-3 | TRBD1 | TRBJ2-7
CSVHTQPTDLGNEQFF | TRBV29-1 | - | TRBJ2-1
CASSQGTKGEKLFF | TRBV4-2 | - | TRBJ1-4
CASSPRPRDRSYNEQYF | TRBV7-2 | TRBD1 | TRBJ2-5
CASSAGGEGGGGEQYF | TRBV25-1 | - | TRBJ2-7